The next 20 T cell receptor beta chains were all read from a single sample in a study of cytomegalovirus exposure and HLA in healthy donors. Measured with immunoSEQ multiplex PCR; TCRdb has only the in-frame clones, and not every one. The sample lists more than 140,000 clones, roughly nine tenths occurring once. Sequencing input: PBMCs. These receptors were collected from a woman between 18 and 29 years old in good health and CMV-seropositive.

The chain joins TRBV19 to TRBJ2-7, with 8 positions matching TRBD2. The germline CDR1 and CDR2 sequences are LNHDA and SQIVND (reference sequence). This CDR3 spans 13 amino acids. V trimming: 6 bases; J trimming: 2 bases; junction bases outside the gene matches: 3. This chain's CDR3 is CASRGLEAYEQYF. In DNA, the CDR3 is TGTGCCAGTAGGGGACTAGAGGCCTACGAGCAGTACTTC. Variable domain in full (rest from reference TRBV19 and TRBJ2-7): DGGITQSPKYLFRKEGQNVTLSCEQNLNHDAMYWYRQDPGQGLRLIYYSQIVNDFQKGDIAEGYSVSREKKESFPLTVTSAQKNPTAFYLCASRGLEAYEQYFGPGTRLTVT.

CDR3 nucleotide sequence: TGTGCCAGCAGCGCCAAACAGGGGGCATCGGACACTGAAGCTTTCTTT. Translating gives CASSAKQGASDTEAFF. The J gene is TRBJ1-1, the V gene TRBV7-9, with 9 nucleotides matching TRBD1. Germline-derived CDR1 and CDR2 are SEHNR and FQNEAQ (reference sequence). This CDR3 is 16 amino acids long. V trimming: 5 bases; J trimming: 3 bases; junction bases outside the gene matches: 10.

This clone showed up just once. J is TRBJ2-1 and V is TRBV19; the match to TRBD2 covers 8 bases. The CDR3 is 16 residues long. From germline, CDR1 is LNHDA and CDR2 SQIVND (reference sequence). Trimming at V came to 5 bases and at J to 4 bases, leaving 10 bases not matched to a gene. DNA of the CDR3: TGTGCCAGTAGTCTTTCCGGGAGGGCCGCGTACAATGAGCAGTTCTTC. Translating gives CASSLSGRAAYNEQFF. The full variable domain, its missing parts supplied by reference TRBV19 and TRBJ2-1, is DGGITQSPKYLFRKEGQNVTLSCEQNLNHDAMYWYRQDPGQGLRLIYYSQIVNDFQKGDIAEGYSVSREKKESFPLTVTSAQKNPTAFYLCASSLSGRAAYNEQFFGPGTRLTVL.

The chain couples TRBV6-5 to TRBJ2-5; D may be TRBD2 (5 bases). CDR3 length: 14 residues. Germline CDR1 MNHEY, CDR2 SVGAGI. V lost 0 bases and J lost 5, with 10 bases in between. CDR3 sequence reads: CASSYSISGETQYF. The CDR3 region has the DNA TGTGCCAGCAGTTACTCGATATCGGGGGAGACCCAGTACTTC.

This chain connects TRBV6-4 to TRBJ2-2; TRBD1 agrees at 8 bases. With V trimmed by 8 bases and J by 6 bases, 11 bases remained unmatched. CDR3 length: 15 amino acids. CDR1 and CDR2 from the germline V gene are MRHNA and SNTAGT. In DNA, the CDR3 is TGTGCCAGCCGGCGACAGGGGTCAGCCGCCGGGGAGCTGTTTTTT. Protein product: CASRRQGSAAGELFF.

The chain employs TRBV6-5 and TRBJ1-5; the D is unclear. V dropped 0 bases and J dropped 2 bases, with 8 bases sitting between them. Germline CDR1 is MNHEY and CDR2 is SVGAGI. CDR3 length: 15 residues. The chain's CDR3 is CASSYSSAGNQPQHF. CDR3 coding DNA: TGTGCCAGCAGTTACTCGAGTGCTGGCAATCAGCCCCAGCATTTT.

The chain links TRBV29-1 to TRBJ2-3, with D tentatively TRBD2 (6 bases). CDR3 length: 15 residues. The V end was cut by 4 bases, the J end by 0 bases, with 14 bases between. Germline V gene data show CDR1 as SQVTM and CDR2 as ANQGSEA. The CDR3 sequence: CSVGVSGVSTDTQYF. The CDR3 nucleotides are TGCAGCGTTGGGGTTAGCGGAGTTAGCACAGATACGCAGTATTTT.

The CDR3 loop reads CAWSRGGLRQPQHF. The CDR3 nucleotides are TGTGCCTGGAGTAGGGGGGGATTGCGTCAGCCCCAGCATTTT. The chain recombines TRBV30 with TRBJ1-5, with D perhaps TRBD1 (6 bases). This CDR3 is built from 14 residues. Trimming pared 2 bases from V and 6 bases from J, leaving 14 bases between. Germline V gives CDR1 GTSNPN, CDR2 SVGIG (reference sequence). Combining the CDR3 with reference TRBV30 and TRBJ1-5 gives the whole variable domain SQTIHQWPATLVQPVGSPLSLECTVEGTSNPNLYWYRQAAGRGLQLLFYSVGIGQISSEVPQNLSASRPQDRQFILSSKKLLLSDSGFYLCAWSRGGLRQPQHFGDGTRLSIL.

V and J are TRBV29-1 and TRBJ2-2; the D gene is possibly TRBD2 (6 bases). The CDR3 length is 14 residues. From germline, CDR1 is SQVTM and CDR2 ANQGSEA. V was trimmed by 3 bases and J by 6 bases, leaving 14 bases between them. The DNA of the CDR3 is TGCAGCGTTGACGATGGAGGGCATGCCGGGGAGCTGTTTTTT. Protein product: CSVDDGGHAGELFF.

The chain joins TRBV14 to TRBJ1-3; 7 bases align to TRBD1. This CDR3 contains 14 residues. Germline-derived CDR1 and CDR2 are SGHDN and FVKESK. V shed 4 bases, J shed 2 bases, and the junction held 2 bases outside the gene matches. CDR3 region: CASSLGQTGNTIYF. In nucleotides, the CDR3 is TGTGCCAGCAGCCTGGGACAGACTGGAAACACCATATATTTT.

The chain is built from TRBV5-1 and TRBJ2-1, with TRBD2 matching over 9 bases. J gave up 5 bases and V 3 bases, and 6 bases lay outside the gene matches. Germline V gene lookup returns CDR1 SGHRS and CDR2 YFSETQ. The CDR3 consists of 15 residues. The CDR3 sequence: CASSSLAGNNNEQFF. For the CDR3, the DNA is TGCGCCAGCAGCTCACTAGCGGGCAATAACAATGAGCAGTTCTTC.

DNA for the CDR3: TGTGCCAGTTCTCCTCGACAGTATAGCAATCAGCCCCAGCATTTT. Protein sequence: CASSPRQYSNQPQHF. This chain uses TRBV19 with TRBJ1-5; a possible D gene is TRBD1 (5 bases). Trimming removed 8 bases from V and 0 bases from J, with 14 bases in between. The CDR3 loop spans 15 amino acids. Looked up from germline, CDR1 is LNHDA and CDR2 is SQIVND (reference sequence).

The J gene is TRBJ1-4, the V gene TRBV9; 7 bases line up with TRBD1. V shed 4 bases, J shed 5 bases, and the junction held 5 bases outside the gene matches. This CDR3 spans 14 amino acids. Germline V gene sequence: CDR1 SGDLS, CDR2 YYNGEE. The chain's CDR3 is CASSPGTANEKLFF. The CDR3, as DNA: TGTGCCAGCAGCCCCGGGACAGCGAATGAAAAACTGTTTTTT.

The chain carries TRBV5-1 and TRBJ2-7; D possibly corresponds to TRBD2 (5 bases). Germline V gene lookup returns CDR1 SGHRS and CDR2 YFSETQ. The CDR3 covers 13 residues. Trimming took 4 bases from V and 5 from J, leaving 13 bases between them. CDR3 amino acids: CASSPLVTNEQYF. The CDR3 DNA sequence: TGCGCCAGCAGCCCACTAGTTACTAACGAGCAGTACTTC.

This chain joins TRBV30 and TRBJ2-7; a weak D match, TRBD2 (7 bases). The CDR3 spans 15 residues. The V end was cut by 0 bases, the J end by 0 bases, with 12 bases between. Germline V gene lookup returns CDR1 GTSNPN and CDR2 SVGIG (reference sequence). CDR3 in amino acids: CAWSVRGASSYEQYF. CDR3 nucleotides: TGTGCCTGGAGTGTACGGGGGGCTAGCTCCTACGAGCAGTACTTC.

Turning to this clone: Other DNA sequences within the sample encode an identical CDR3. The CDR3 DNA reads as TGTGCCTGGAGTAGGCTAGCGGGATACAATGAGCAGTTCTTC. Its translation: CAWSRLAGYNEQFF. This sequence joins TRBV30 and TRBJ2-1; 9 nucleotides agree with TRBD2. The CDR3 covers 14 residues. The J segment lost 4 bases and the V segment lost 2 bases, leaving 3 bases of the junction unmatched. Germline values: CDR1 GTSNPN, CDR2 SVGIG (reference sequence).

The chain is built from TRBV11-1 and TRBJ2-1, with 8 nucleotides matching TRBD1. Trimming took 6 bases from V and 3 from J; bases not matched to a gene: 4. The CDR3 contains 14 residues. Germline lookup yields CDR1 SGHAT and CDR2 FQDESV (reference sequence). This CDR3 reads CASSWTGFYNEQFF. The DNA for the CDR3 is TGTGCCAGCAGTTGGACAGGGTTCTACAATGAGCAGTTCTTC.

This clone was observed once. The CDR3: CASSFSAESYNEQFF. CDR3 sequence (DNA): TGTGCCAGCAGTTTTAGCGCCGAATCCTACAATGAGCAGTTCTTC. This chain uses TRBV27 with TRBJ2-1; weak D call: TRBD2 (5 bases). CDR3 length: 15 amino acids. Looked up from germline, CDR1 is MNHEY and CDR2 is SMNVEV (reference sequence). The V end lost 3 bases, the J end lost 1 base, and 10 bases lay between the germline ends.

The rearrangement links TRBV11-3 to TRBJ2-1; TRBD2 aligns across 8 bases. CDR3 length: 16 amino acids. The ends lost 5 bases at V and 0 bases at J; junction bases unmatched: 6. CDR1 and CDR2 (germline): SGHNT, YENEEA. CDR3 protein: CASSTYGGVSYNEQFF. The CDR3 DNA is TGTGCCAGCAGCACGTACGGGGGGGTCTCCTACAATGAGCAGTTCTTC.

The V and J genes are TRBV6-6 and TRBJ1-2, with unresolved D. V lost 7 bases and J lost 4, with 16 bases in between. Germline V gives CDR1 MNHNY, CDR2 SVGAGI (reference sequence). This CDR3 has 14 residues. CDR3: CASILGSAFYGYTF. The CDR3 coding sequence is TGTGCCAGCATCCTAGGTTCGGCATTCTATGGCTACACCTTC.